This TCR beta chain was obtained from a study of OX40 agonist ivuxolimab in advanced cancers. About the study as a whole: Ivuxolimab, which targeted the costimulatory receptor OX40 (CD134), was an agonistic, fully human IgG2 monoclonal antibody. Partial responses were achieved by three dose-escalation patients, of whom one had hepatocellular carcinoma and two had cutaneous melanoma. Intravenous ivuxolimab was administered to patients every 2 weeks at six dose levels: 0.01, 0.1, 0.3, 1.5, 3 and 10 mg/kg. The paper reports the monotherapy dose-escalation portion (N of about 56 patients) of the phase I ivuxolimab trial. Prior anti-PD-1, anti-PD-L1 or anti-CTLA-4 therapy was permitted, and about two fifths of dose-escalation patients had received checkpoint inhibitors. A male proportion of 70% to 90% and a mean age of around 60 years, ranging from about 23 to 90, were recorded for the dose-escalation cohort. Peripheral TCRbeta sequencing aimed to test whether ivuxolimab altered TCR sequence diversity and caused clonal T-cell expansion. Among the roughly 52 dose-escalation patients, around 19 had hepatocellular carcinoma, roughly 15 melanoma, 9 renal cell carcinoma and 9 head and neck cancer. Study-wide conclusions, independent of this receptor: Which antigens the clonally expanded peripheral T cells were specific for was not determined. Low levels of normalized T-cell clonal expansion were also seen in some patients who did not respond. At doses of 0.1 to 3.0 mg/kg, clonal expansion of both CD4+ and CD8+ blood T cells was observed from baseline to week 6. In the 0.1-3.0 mg/kg groups, partial responders were among the patients with the lowest normalized peripheral clonal expansion, particularly in CD8+ T cells. After ivuxolimab, expanded clones were on average more numerous among CD8+ T cells than among CD4+ T cells.

Patients with a history of autoimmune disease or receiving systemic immunosuppression were excluded from the trial. Peripheral blood for TCR sequencing was drawn from every dose cohort at baseline, at cycle 4 day 1 and at cycle 7 day 1. Samples came from an open-label, multicenter, first-in-human phase I dose-escalation trial of ivuxolimab. Adults with locally advanced or metastatic melanoma, renal cell, hepatocellular, or head and neck squamous cell carcinoma were enrolled in the trial. Before TCR sequencing, CD4+ T cells and CD8+ T cells were sorted from peripheral blood as separate populations. From a lookup of the germline V gene (reference sequence), CDR1 and CDR2 are MNHNY and SVGAGI. Trimming takes 0 bases from V and 4 bases from J, and the germline ends sit 9 bases apart. Its CDR3 holds 15 amino acids, cysteine through phenylalanine. Kept here is only the CDR3 DNA, which spans 45 bases and is read in frame from base 1.

Genomic DNA was isolated from the sorted cells so that the TCRbeta CDR3 region could be sequenced. The immunoSEQ Assay was used for sequencing of TCRbeta CDR3 regions. TCRdb provides this immuneACCESS table in a form limited to in-frame rearrangements. Some clones are lacking; in checked studies, under half of them reflect an unresolved V gene, and why the rest are absent is not known. The sample yields 15,000 to 20,000 clones; 87% were counted once. The top ten hold 25% to 35% of the sample. Concerning this clone itself: Its target antigen remains unknown. Base qualities are not provided; no much larger clone lies one nucleotide away.

The sequence derives from an adult with an advanced solid tumor such as melanoma, head and neck, liver or kidney cancer. The chain employs TRBV6-6 and TRBJ2-2; the D gene is possibly TRBD2, with 5 bases matching. The starting material was CD4+ or CD8+ T cells sorted from blood, obtained in a trial of the OX40 agonist ivuxolimab. The nucleotide sequence reads TGTGCCAGCAGTTACTCAGCGGAGCTCACCGGGGAGCTGTTTTTT. Its protein reads: CASSYSAELTGELFF.